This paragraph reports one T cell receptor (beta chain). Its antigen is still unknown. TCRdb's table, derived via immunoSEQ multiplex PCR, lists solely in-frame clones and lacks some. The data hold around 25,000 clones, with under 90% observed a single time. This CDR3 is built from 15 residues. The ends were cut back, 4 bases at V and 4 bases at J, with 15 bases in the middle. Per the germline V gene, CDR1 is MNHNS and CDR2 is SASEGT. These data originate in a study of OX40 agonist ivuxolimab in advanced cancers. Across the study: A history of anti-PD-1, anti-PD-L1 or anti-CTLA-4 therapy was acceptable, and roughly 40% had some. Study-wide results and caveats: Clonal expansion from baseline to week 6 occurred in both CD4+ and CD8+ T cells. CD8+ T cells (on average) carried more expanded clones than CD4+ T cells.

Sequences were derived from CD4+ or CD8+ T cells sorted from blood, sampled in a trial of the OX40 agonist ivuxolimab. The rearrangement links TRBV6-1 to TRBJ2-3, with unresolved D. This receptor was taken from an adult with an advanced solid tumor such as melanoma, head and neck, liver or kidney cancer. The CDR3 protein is CASSAALFEADTQYF. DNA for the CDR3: TGTGCCAGCAGTGCCGCGCTTTTCGAGGCAGATACGCAGTATTTT.